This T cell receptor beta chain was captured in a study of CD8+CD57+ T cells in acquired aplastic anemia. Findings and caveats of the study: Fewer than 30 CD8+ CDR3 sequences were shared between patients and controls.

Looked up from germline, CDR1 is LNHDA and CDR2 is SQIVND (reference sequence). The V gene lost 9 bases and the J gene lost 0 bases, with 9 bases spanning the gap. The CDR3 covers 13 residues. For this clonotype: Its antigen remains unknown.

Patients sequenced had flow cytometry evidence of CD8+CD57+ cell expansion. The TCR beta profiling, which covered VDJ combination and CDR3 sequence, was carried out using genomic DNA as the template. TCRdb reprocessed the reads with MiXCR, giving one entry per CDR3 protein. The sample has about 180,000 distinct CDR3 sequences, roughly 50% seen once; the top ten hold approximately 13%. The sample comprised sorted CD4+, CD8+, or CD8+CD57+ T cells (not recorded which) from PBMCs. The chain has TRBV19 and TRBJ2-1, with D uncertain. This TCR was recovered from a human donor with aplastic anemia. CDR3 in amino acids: CASRKSSYNEQFF. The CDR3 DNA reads TGTGCCAGCCGAAAGAGCTCCTACAATGAGCAGTTCTTC.